The clone carrying this T cell receptor beta chain was seen at least ten times. Its matching antigen is unknown. Germline V gene lookup returns CDR1 DFQATT and CDR2 SNEGSKA (reference sequence). V was trimmed by 6 bases and J by 7 bases, leaving 19 bases between them. The CDR3 loop spans 14 amino acids. Separate cDNA molecules each had unique molecular identifiers attached to them. TCRdb analysed the 5' RACE reads with MiXCR anew, one entry per CDR3 protein. The data show under 60,000 distinct CDR3 sequences, roughly 8.7% seen once. The sample originates from a study of early T cells in non-severe SARS-CoV-2 infection. For the study at large: Sequencing input comprised bulk RNA from unsorted whole blood; chain pairing was not available. Study results and caveats: Matching against VDJdb likely underestimated virus-specific expansions, favoring anti-spike CD8.

The source of this sequence is an adult who was a healthcare worker with PCR-confirmed SARS-CoV-2 infection or an uninfected control (not recorded which). The V gene is TRBV20-1, the J gene TRBJ1-5; possible D gene TRBD1, 6 bases. The input for sequencing was whole blood, taken at baseline. The CDR3: CSARGEPRNQPQHF. In DNA, the CDR3 is TGCAGTGCCAGGGGTGAACCGAGAAACCAGCCCCAGCATTTT.